This TCR beta chain was sequenced during a study of T cells after yellow fever vaccination. Trimming removed 5 bases at V and 8 bases at J, with 12 bases between. The CDR3 extends over 12 amino acids. Germline lookup yields CDR1 SNHLY and CDR2 FYNNEI. Study conclusions and caveats: Some clonotypes, a small share, were shared between CD4 and CD8 compartments. A large majority of primary-vaccination clones showed up again after the booster (roughly 95% CD4, roughly 88% CD8).

5'RACE template switching generated TCR cDNA, adding a universal primer site and UMIs. TCRdb ran MiXCR on the 5' RACE reads and lists one entry per CDR3 protein. The sample lists 450,000 to 650,000 distinct CDR3 sequences, about a fifth occurring once. Turning to this clonotype: The antigen remains unidentified.

The chain employs TRBV2 and TRBJ1-2, with no clear D. This sample comprised PBMCs, obtained about 20 days after the first yellow fever vaccination. The TCR was taken from a man aged 18-30 years who received the YFV17D yellow fever vaccine. The CDR3 here is CASSPTVEGYTF. The CDR3 DNA sequence: TGTGCCAGCAGTCCGACTGTGGAAGGCTACACCTTC.